Described below is a single T cell receptor beta chain sequence and its context. Germline assignment: CDR1 SGHTS and CDR2 YDEGEE. The V end was cut by 2 bases, the J end by 5 bases, with 16 bases between. This CDR3 contains 15 residues. Authors' analysis steps: Estimation of nucleated cell counts was performed using reference gene primer amplification. Assay: immunoSEQ multiplex PCR; the TCRdb copy retains only in-frame clones and omits some. V, J and clone size derive from that table, while D and trimming were established from the DNA sequence. The table shows about 210,000 clones, with approximately 80% occurring only once. This specimen belongs to a study of blood T cell repertoires in COVID-19.

The chain has TRBV5-8 and TRBJ2-5; D possibly corresponds to TRBD2 (6 bases). The source material was PBMCs or T cells enriched from blood (not recorded which). The TCR comes from a woman between 50 and 59 years old with acute COVID-19. In nucleotides, the CDR3 is TGTGCCAGCAGCTTTAGCGGCAGAGGTCCCGAGACCCAGTACTTC. Translation gives CASSFSGRGPETQYF.